Shown below are 10 T cell receptor beta chains from a single sample sequenced in a study of regulatory T cells in long-lasting Graves disease. The time point: newly diagnosed GD, antithyroid drugs for less than 3 months. The TCR library used RNA extracted from PBMCs. The authors built TCR beta libraries using iRepertoire HTBI primers and Arm-PCR of CDR3 regions. TCRdb called the multiplex PCR reads again in MiXCR, with one record for every CDR3 protein. The table records 400,000 to 500,000 distinct CDR3 sequences, roughly 15% of them present only once. This sample also appeared in a second study, on T cells in Graves' hyperthyroidism and ophthalmopathy.

Sequenced here: peripheral blood mononuclear cells (PBMCs), sampled at new diagnosis, from a patient treated with antithyroid drugs. The origin of the receptors is a woman between 18 and 30 years old with Graves disease.

This clonotype was observed a few times. The chain couples TRBV15 to TRBJ2-3, with D tentatively TRBD1 (6 bases). Germline V lookup: CDR1 LNHNV, CDR2 YYDKDF (reference sequence). V gave up 3 bases and J gave up 3 bases, with 7 bases separating them. CDR3 length: 13 amino acids. The CDR3 DNA sequence: TGTGCCACCAGCAGGGACAGAACAGATACGCAGTATTTT. Translation: CATSRDRTDTQYF.

Here the CDR3 DNA reads TGTGCCAGCAGTGATTTCACAGGGGAGCAGTACTTC. Encoded protein: CASSDFTGEQYF. This chain links TRBV25-1 with TRBJ2-7, with D maybe TRBD1 (6 bases). Germline V gene sequence: CDR1 MGHDK, CDR2 SYGVNS. V was trimmed by 3 bases and J by 7 bases, leaving 10 bases between them. The CDR3 extends over 12 amino acids.

This clonotype was recorded at least ten times. This chain uses TRBV15 with TRBJ2-1; D perhaps matches TRBD2 (5 bases). V was cut by 3 bases and J by 0 bases, with 6 bases left in between. Per the germline V gene, CDR1 is LNHNV and CDR2 is YYDKDF (reference sequence). This CDR3 region has 14 residues. CDR3: CATSRGDSYNEQFF. The CDR3 bases are TGTGCCACCAGCAGGGGAGACTCCTACAATGAGCAGTTCTTC.

The V and J genes are TRBV20-1 and TRBJ1-5; no reliable D call. Trimming stripped 2 bases from V and 0 bases from J, with 8 bases between. This CDR3 is 14 amino acids long. Germline CDR1 and CDR2: DFQATT and SNEGSKA (reference sequence). Here the CDR3 reads CSARKDASNQPQHF. As DNA, the CDR3 is TGCAGTGCTAGAAAAGACGCTAGCAATCAGCCCCAGCATTTT.

This clonotype was seen more than once but under ten times. As DNA, the CDR3 is TGTGCCAGCAGCCAAGATTCAGGACACTATGGCTACACCTTC. Translated: CASSQDSGHYGYTF. The genes are TRBV3-1 and TRBJ1-2; D not certain. The CDR3 sequence is 14 residues long. Germline CDR1 reads LGHDT; CDR2 reads YNNKEL (reference sequence). The ends were cut back, 0 bases at V and 3 bases at J, with 8 bases in the middle.

This clonotype has at least ten counts. The rearrangement uses TRBV20-1 and TRBJ2-1, with a possible D match to TRBD2 (5 bases). This CDR3 is built from 15 residues. Trimming cost V 2 bases and J 1 base, with 12 bases left between them. CDR1 DFQATT and CDR2 SNEGSKA come from the germline V gene (reference sequence). Here the CDR3 reads CSARLPGSSYNEQFF. CDR3 sequence (DNA): TGCAGTGCTAGATTACCGGGATCGTCCTACAATGAGCAGTTCTTC.

Concerning this clonotype itself: With a much larger clone just one base away, this may be a read error. The chain is built from TRBV18 and TRBJ2-3; a weak D match, TRBD2 (6 bases). Deletions cut 11 bases from V and 3 bases from J, with 15 bases between. The CDR3 is made up of 13 amino acids. Germline V gene lookup returns CDR1 KGHSH and CDR2 LQKENI. This CDR3 is CAGLYSGTDTQYF. The CDR3 DNA reads as TGTGCCGGCTTATATAGCGGAACAGATACGCAGTATTTT.

This clonotype was recorded a few times. This chain links TRBV20-1 with TRBJ1-1; D call uncertain. V lost 3 bases and J 0 bases, leaving 14 bases between the germline ends. This CDR3 has 15 residues. Germline CDR1 DFQATT, CDR2 SNEGSKA (reference sequence). The CDR3 DNA is TGCAGTGCTAGCCCGTTTGCGAAGATGAACACTGAAGCTTTCTTT. Protein product: CSASPFAKMNTEAFF.

This chain links TRBV9 with TRBJ2-7; D remains unclear. CDR1 and CDR2 (germline): SGDLS, YYNGEE. The CDR3 is 15 residues long. The ends were cut back, 0 bases at V and 1 base at J, with 11 bases in the middle. The CDR3 here is CASSVGGGISYEQYF. CDR3 nucleotides: TGTGCCAGCAGCGTAGGTGGCGGCATATCCTACGAGCAGTACTTC.

There are a few counts of this clonotype. Compared with germline, one end of the junction differs, possibly owing to a read error. The rearrangement uses TRBV29-1 and TRBJ1-1; D is unresolved. CDR1 and CDR2 (germline): SQVTM, ANQGSEA. This CDR3 contains 13 residues. The CDR3 sequence: CSAEGRMNTEAFF. CDR3 sequence (DNA): TGCAGCGCTGAAGGCAGAATGAACACTGAAGCTTTCTTT.